These T cell receptor beta chains were read from a single sample in a study of naive and memory T cell subsets. TCRdb reprocessed the UMI-ligation and nested PCR reads with MiXCR, giving one entry per CDR3 protein. The sample includes 30,000 to 35,000 distinct CDR3 sequences, about 7.4% of them seen just once. The sequencing here drew on skin, taken from a tuberculin skin test site. All receptors come from an adult in good health. The CDR3 runs from the conserved cysteine through the conserved F or W.

v_call cdr3_aa
TRBV20-1 CSASRISNYGYTF
TRBV4-1 CASSQDPLANYGYTF
TRBV4-2 CAGSQDPRHDYSNQPQLF
TRBV2 CASSEIVGHRSARYGYTF
TRBV6-2/TRBV6-3 CASTFLRGNYEQYF
TRBV27 CASSQQRGANTDTQYF
TRBV25-1 CASSEYILLQGRTYLGSEQFF
TRBV5-1 CASTKDRNQETQYF
TRBV5-5 CASSAGQGAWPRETQYF
TRBV5-6 CASSLRQINIYEQYF
TRBV12-3/TRBV12-4 CASRGQGVGNIQYF
TRBV7-6 CASSSLNTQYF
TRBV7-6 CASSLAPDPTYEQYF
TRBV12-3/TRBV12-4 CASSLGSGELFF
TRBV5-8 CASRSPLVTQYF
TRBV7-2 CASTTGYLSTDTQYF
TRBV4-2 CASGTSGGGRETQYF
TRBV19 CASSMVGANSPLHF
TRBV7-7 CASSLDQNTGELFF
TRBV6-5 CASKGGTRDSDTQYF
TRBV12-3/TRBV12-4 CASSERFSAGVRRSDTQYF
TRBV5-1 CASSLGSRGSEQYF
TRBV20-1 CSARGLRTGEDQPQHF
TRBV20-1 CSARDGTCLEQFF
TRBV29-1 CSAALSPGELFF
TRBV5-5 CASSFGGTYGYTF
TRBV29-1 CSVAGAGGELFF
TRBV9 CASSPRDGYEKLFF
TRBV20-1 CSARLRLLYEQYF
TRBV11-1 CASSFRSGGLYNEQFF
TRBV5-1 CASSLSMNTEAFF
TRBV2 CASRSNLRTGANEKLFF
TRBV4-1 CASSWDSLTGELFF
TRBV5-1 CASSFGDRSRLDGYTF
TRBV6-9 CASSYYSISFSGNTIYF
TRBV12-3/TRBV12-4 CASSLLDRDTGELFF
TRBV12-3/TRBV12-4 CASRDALVAGELFF
TRBV20-1 CSARRPTNEKLLF
TRBV3-1 CASSSWTRSPLHF
TRBV14 CASSLPMGHPGYEQYF
TRBV12-5 CASLLGLVTDTQYF
TRBV5-1 CASSLTGGGSQETQYF
TRBV10-3 CAIAARDNQPQHF
TRBV5-1 CASSLEPTGVETQYF
TRBV6-5 CASSYDTTGTVYGYTF
TRBV12-3/TRBV12-4 CASSLRGSSADTQYF
TRBV11-2 CASSANLNYGYTF
TRBV24-1 CATSDDGRTHTQYF
TRBV7-3 CASSPDRGETQYF
TRBV10-2 CDSSDRRQARNTEAFF
TRBV11-2 CASSLRTGPNSPQFF
TRBV6-5 CASSFIGFEQYF
TRBV29-1 CSVGDRGYEQYF
TRBV20-1 CSARLTANSPLHF
TRBV12-3/TRBV12-4 CASSQTRSARVSAGDTF
TRBV6-1 CASSRDRGLANYGYTF